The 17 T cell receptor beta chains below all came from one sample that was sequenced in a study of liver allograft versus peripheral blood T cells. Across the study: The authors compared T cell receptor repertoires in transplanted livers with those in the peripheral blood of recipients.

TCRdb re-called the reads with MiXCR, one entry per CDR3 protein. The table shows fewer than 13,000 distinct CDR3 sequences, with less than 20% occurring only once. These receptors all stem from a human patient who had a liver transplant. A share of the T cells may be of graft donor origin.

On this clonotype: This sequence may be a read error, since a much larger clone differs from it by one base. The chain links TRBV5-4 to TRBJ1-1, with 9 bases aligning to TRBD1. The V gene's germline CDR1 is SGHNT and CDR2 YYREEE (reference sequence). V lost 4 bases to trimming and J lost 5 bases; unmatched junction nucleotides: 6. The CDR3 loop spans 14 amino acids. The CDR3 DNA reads TGTGCCAGCAGCAGGGACAGGGCGAAAACTGAAGCTTTCTTT. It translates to CASSRDRAKTEAFF.

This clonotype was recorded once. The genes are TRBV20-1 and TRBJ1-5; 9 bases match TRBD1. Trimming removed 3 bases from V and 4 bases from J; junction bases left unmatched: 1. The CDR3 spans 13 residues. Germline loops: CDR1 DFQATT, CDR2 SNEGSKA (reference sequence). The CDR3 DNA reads TGCAGTGCTAGCGGGACAGGGAATCAGCCCCAGCATTTT. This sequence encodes CSASGTGNQPQHF.

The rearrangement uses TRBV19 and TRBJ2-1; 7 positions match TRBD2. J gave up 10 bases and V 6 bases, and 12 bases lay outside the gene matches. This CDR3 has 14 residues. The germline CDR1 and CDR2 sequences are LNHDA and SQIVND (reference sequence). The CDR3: CASSLFHGGREQFF. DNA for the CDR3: TGTGCCAGTAGCCTCTTCCACGGGGGGAGGGAGCAGTTCTTC.

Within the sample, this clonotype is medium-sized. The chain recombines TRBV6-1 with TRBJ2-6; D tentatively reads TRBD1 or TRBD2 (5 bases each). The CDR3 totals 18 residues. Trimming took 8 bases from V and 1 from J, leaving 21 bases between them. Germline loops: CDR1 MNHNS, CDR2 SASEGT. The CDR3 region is CASFEIGGRFSGANVLTF. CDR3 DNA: TGTGCCAGCTTTGAGATTGGGGGACGCTTTTCTGGGGCCAACGTCCTGACTTTC.

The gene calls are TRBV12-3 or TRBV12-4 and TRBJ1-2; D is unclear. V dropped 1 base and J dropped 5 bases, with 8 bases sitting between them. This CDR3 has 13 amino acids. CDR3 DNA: TGTGCCAGCAGTTTAGGCGGCTTTTATGGCTACACCTTC. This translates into CASSLGGFYGYTF.

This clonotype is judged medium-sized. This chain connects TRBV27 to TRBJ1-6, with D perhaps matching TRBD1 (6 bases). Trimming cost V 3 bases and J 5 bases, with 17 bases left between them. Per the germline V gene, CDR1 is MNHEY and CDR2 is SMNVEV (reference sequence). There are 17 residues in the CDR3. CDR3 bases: TGTGCCAGCAGTTTTCGGGGGAGAGGGGGGAATAATTCACCCCTCCACTTT. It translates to CASSFRGRGGNNSPLHF.

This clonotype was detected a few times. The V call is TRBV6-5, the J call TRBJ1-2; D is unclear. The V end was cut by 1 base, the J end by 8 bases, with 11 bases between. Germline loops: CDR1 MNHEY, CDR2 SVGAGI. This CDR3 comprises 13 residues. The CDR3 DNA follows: TGTGCCAGCAGTTACTGGCGGGGAGGGGGCTACACCTTC. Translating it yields CASSYWRGGGYTF.

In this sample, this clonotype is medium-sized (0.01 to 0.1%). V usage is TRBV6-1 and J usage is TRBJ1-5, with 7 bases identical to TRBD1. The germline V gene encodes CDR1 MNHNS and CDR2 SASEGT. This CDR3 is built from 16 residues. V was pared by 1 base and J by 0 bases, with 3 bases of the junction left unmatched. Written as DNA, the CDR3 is TGTGCCAGCAGTGAAGTGACAGGGAGTAGCAATCAGCCCCAGCATTTT. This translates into CASSEVTGSSNQPQHF.

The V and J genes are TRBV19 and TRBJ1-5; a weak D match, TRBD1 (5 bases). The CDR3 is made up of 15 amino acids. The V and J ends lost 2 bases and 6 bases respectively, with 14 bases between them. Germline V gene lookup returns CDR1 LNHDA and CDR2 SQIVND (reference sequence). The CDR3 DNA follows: TGTGCCAGTAGTATACCGGGGGTGGGGCGTCAGCCCCAGCATTTT. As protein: CASSIPGVGRQPQHF.

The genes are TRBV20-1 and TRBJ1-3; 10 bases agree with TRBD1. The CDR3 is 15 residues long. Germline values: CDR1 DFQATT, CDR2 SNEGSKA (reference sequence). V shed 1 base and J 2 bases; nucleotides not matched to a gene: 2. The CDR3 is CSARVGTGAGNTIYF. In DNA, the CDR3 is TGCAGTGCTAGAGTTGGGACAGGGGCTGGAAACACCATATATTTT.

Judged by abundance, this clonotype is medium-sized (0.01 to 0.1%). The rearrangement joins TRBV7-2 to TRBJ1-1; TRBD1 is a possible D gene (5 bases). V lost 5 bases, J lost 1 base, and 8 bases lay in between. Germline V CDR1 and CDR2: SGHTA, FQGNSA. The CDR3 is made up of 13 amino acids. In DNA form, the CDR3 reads TGTGCCAGCAGCCCGAGGGGGAACACTGAAGCTTTCTTT. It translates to CASSPRGNTEAFF.

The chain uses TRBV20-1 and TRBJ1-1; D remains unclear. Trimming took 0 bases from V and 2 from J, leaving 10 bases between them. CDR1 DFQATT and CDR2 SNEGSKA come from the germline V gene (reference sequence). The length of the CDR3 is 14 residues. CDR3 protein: CSARDVGVNTEAFF. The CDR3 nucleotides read TGCAGTGCTAGAGATGTGGGAGTAAACACTGAAGCTTTCTTT.

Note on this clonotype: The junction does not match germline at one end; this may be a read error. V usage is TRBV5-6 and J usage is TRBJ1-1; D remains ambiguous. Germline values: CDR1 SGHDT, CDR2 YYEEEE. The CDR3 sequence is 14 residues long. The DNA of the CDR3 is TGTGCCAGCAGCTTGGGACTGATGAACACTGAAGCTTTGTTT. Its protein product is CASSLGLMNTEALF.

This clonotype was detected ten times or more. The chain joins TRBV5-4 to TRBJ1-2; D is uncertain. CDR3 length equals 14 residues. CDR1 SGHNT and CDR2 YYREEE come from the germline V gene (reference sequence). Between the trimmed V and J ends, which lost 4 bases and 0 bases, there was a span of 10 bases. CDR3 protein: CASSTRNPNYGYTF. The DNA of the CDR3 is TGTGCCAGCAGCACCAGGAATCCTAACTATGGCTACACCTTC. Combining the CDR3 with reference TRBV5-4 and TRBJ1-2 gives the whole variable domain ETGVTQSPTHLIKTRGQQVTLRCSSQSGHNTVSWYQQALGQGPQFIFQYYREEENGRGNFPPRFSGLQFPNYSSELNVNALELDDSALYLCASSTRNPNYGYTFGSGTRLTVV.

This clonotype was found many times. CDR3 nucleotide sequence: TGTGCCAGCAGCGGTAGCTACGAGCAGTACTTC. Protein product: CASSGSYEQYF. The chain is built from TRBV7-9 and TRBJ2-7; no clear D. V was trimmed by 5 bases and J by 3 bases, leaving 5 bases between them. CDR1 is SEHNR and CDR2 is FQNEAQ in the germline V gene (reference sequence). CDR3 length equals 11 residues.

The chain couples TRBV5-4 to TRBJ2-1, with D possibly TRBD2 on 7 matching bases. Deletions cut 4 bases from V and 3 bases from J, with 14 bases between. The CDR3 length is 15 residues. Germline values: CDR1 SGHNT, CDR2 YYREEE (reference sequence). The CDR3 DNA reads TGTGCCAGCAGCCCGACGGGGGGCGGCTACAATGAGCAGTTCTTC. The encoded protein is CASSPTGGGYNEQFF.

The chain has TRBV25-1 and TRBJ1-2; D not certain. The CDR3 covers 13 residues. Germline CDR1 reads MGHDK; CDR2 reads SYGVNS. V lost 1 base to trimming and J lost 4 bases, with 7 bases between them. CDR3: CASSESYAYGYTF. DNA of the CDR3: TGTGCCAGCAGTGAATCCTACGCCTATGGCTACACCTTC.